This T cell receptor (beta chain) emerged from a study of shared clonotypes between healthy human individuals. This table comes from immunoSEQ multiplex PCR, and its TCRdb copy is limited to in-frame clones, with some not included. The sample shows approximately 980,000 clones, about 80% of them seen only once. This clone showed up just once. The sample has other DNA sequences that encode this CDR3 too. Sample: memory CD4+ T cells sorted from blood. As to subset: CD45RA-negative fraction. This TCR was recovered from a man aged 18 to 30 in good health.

The DNA of the CDR3 is TGTGCCAGCTCACCTGGTAAAGATACGCAGTATTTT. The encoded protein is CASSPGKDTQYF. The chain recombines TRBV18 with TRBJ2-3; no definite D call. V was trimmed by 3 bases and J by 5 bases, leaving 6 bases between them. The CDR3 sequence is 12 residues long. Germline V lookup: CDR1 KGHSH, CDR2 LQKENI. The whole variable domain, remainder taken from reference TRBV18 and TRBJ2-3, is NAGVMQNPRHLVRRRGQEARLRCSPMKGHSHVYWYRQLPEEGLKFMVYLQKENIIDESGMPKERFSAEFPKEGPSILRIQQVVRGDSAAYFCASSPGKDTQYFGPGTRLTVL.